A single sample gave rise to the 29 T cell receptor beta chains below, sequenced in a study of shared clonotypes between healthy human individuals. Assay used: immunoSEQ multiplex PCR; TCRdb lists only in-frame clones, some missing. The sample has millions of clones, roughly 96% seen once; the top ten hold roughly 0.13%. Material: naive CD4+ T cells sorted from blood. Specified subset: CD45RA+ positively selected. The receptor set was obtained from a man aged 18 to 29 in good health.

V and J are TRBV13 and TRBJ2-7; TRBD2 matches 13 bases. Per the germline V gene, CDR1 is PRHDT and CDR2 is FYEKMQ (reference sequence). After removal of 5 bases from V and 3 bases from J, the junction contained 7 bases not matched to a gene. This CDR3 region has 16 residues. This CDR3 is CASSPGLAGVNYEQYF. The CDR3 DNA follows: TGTGCCAGCAGCCCCGGACTAGCGGGAGTCAACTACGAGCAGTACTTC.

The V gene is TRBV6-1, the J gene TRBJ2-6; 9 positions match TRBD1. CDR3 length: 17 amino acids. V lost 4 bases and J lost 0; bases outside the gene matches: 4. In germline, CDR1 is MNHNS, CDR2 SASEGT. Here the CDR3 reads CASSGDRERSGANVLTF. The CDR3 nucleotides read TGTGCCAGCAGTGGGGACAGGGAGCGCTCTGGGGCCAACGTCCTGACTTTC.

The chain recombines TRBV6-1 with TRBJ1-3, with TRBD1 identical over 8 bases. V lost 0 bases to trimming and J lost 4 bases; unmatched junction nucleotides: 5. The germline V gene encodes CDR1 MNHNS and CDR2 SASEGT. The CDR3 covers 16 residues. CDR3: CASSEAGTGGGNTIYF. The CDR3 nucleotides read TGTGCCAGCAGTGAAGCGGGTACAGGGGGAGGAAACACCATATATTTT.

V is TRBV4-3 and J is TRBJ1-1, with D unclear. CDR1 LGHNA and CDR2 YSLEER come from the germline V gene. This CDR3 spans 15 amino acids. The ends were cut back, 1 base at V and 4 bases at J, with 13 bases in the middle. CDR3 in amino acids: CASSQGLGVVTEAFF. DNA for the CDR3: TGCGCCAGCAGCCAAGGACTTGGGGTGGTCACTGAAGCTTTCTTT.

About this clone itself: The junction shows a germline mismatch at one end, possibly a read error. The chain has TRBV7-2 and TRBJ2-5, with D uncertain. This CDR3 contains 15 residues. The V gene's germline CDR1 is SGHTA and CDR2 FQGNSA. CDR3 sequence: CASSFPRLDQGTQYF. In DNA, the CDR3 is TGTGCCAGCAGCTTTCCGCGGCTGGACCAAGGGACCCAGTACTTC.

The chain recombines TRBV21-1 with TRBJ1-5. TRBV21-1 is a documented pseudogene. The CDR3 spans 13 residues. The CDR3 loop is CASSNNGNQPQHF. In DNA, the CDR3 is TGTGCCAGCAGCAACAACGGTAATCAGCCCCAGCATTTT.

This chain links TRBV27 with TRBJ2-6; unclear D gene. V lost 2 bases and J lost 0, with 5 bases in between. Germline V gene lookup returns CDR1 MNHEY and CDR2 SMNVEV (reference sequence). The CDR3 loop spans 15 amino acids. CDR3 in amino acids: CASSLRLSGANVLTF. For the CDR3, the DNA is TGTGCCAGCAGTTTACGGCTCTCTGGGGCCAACGTCCTGACTTTC.

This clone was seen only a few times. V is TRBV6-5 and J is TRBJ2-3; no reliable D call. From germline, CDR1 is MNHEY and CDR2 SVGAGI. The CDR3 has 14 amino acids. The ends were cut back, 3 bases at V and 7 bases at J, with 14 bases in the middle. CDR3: CASSYTLDENTQYF. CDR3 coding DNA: TGTGCCAGCAGTTATACCCTCGATGAGAATACGCAGTATTTT.

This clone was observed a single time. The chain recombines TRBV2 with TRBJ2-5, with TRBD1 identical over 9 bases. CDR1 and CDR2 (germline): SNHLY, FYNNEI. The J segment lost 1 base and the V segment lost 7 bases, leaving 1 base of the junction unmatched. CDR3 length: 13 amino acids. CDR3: CASTGQGQETQYF. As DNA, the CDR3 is TGTGCCAGCACGGGACAGGGCCAAGAGACCCAGTACTTC.

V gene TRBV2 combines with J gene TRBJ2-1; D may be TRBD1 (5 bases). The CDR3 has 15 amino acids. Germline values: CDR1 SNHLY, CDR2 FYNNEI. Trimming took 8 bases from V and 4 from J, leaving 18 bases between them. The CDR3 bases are TGTGCCAGCCAAGATCCAGGGTTCCTATACAATGAGCAGTTCTTC. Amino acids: CASQDPGFLYNEQFF.

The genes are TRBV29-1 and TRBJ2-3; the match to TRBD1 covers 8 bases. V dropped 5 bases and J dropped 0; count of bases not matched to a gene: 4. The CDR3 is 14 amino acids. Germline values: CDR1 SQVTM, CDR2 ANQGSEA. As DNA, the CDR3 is TGCAGCGTTAACCGGGACAGGAGCACAGATACGCAGTATTTT. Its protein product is CSVNRDRSTDTQYF.

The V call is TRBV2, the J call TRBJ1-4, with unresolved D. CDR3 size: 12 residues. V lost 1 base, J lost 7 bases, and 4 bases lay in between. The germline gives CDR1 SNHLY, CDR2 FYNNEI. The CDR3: CASSEEGEKLFF. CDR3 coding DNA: TGTGCCAGCAGTGAAGAGGGTGAAAAACTGTTTTTT.

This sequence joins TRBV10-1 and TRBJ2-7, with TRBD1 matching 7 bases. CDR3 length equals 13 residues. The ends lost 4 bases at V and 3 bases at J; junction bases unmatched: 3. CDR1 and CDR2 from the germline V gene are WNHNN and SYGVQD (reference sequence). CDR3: CASSGPGGYEQYF. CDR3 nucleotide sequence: TGCGCCAGCAGTGGGCCAGGGGGCTACGAGCAGTACTTC.

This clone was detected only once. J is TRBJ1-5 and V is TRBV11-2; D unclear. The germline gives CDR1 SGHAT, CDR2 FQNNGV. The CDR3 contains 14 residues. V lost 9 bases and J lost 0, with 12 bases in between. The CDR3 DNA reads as TGTGCCAGACCTAAAGAGAATAGCAATCAGCCCCAGCATTTT. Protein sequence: CARPKENSNQPQHF.

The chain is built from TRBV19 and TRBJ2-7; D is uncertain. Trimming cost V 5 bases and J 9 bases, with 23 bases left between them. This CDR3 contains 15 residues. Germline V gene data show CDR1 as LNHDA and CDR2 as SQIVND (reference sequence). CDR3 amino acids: CASSSDPGVFSVQYF. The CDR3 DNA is TGTGCCAGTAGTTCCGACCCCGGAGTTTTTAGTGTGCAGTACTTC.

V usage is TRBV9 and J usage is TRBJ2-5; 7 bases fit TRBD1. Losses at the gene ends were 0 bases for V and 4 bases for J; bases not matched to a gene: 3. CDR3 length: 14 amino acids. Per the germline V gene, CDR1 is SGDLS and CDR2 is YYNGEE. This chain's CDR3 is CASSVVPGGETQYF. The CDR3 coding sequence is TGTGCCAGCAGCGTAGTACCAGGGGGAGAGACCCAGTACTTC.

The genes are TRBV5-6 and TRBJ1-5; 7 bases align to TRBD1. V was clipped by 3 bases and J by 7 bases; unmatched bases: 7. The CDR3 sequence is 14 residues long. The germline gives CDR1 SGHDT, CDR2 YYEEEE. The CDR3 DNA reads TGTGCCAGCAGCTCCAAGACAGGGCCACAGCCCCAGCATTTT. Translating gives CASSSKTGPQPQHF.

The CDR3 nucleotides are TGTGCCAGCAGCACTACGGGAGTAGGTGAGCAGTTCTTC. Protein sequence: CASSTTGVGEQFF. The V call is TRBV6-4, the J call TRBJ2-1; the D gene is possibly TRBD2 (6 bases). CDR3 length: 13 residues. With 6 bases removed from V and 9 bases from J, the gap between germline ends came to 15 bases. The V gene's germline CDR1 is MRHNA and CDR2 SNTAGT.

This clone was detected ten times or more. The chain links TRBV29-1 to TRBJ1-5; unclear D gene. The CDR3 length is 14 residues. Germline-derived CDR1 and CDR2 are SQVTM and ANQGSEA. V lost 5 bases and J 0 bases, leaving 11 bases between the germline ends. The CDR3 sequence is CSVLTGYSNQPQHF. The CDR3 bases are TGCAGCGTTCTGACGGGCTATAGCAATCAGCCCCAGCATTTT. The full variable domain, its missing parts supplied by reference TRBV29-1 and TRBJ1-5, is SAVISQKPSRDICQRGTSLTIQCQVDSQVTMMFWYRQQPGQSLTLIATANQGSEATYESGFVIDKFPISRPNLTFSTLTVSNMSPEDSSIYLCSVLTGYSNQPQHFGDGTRLSIL.

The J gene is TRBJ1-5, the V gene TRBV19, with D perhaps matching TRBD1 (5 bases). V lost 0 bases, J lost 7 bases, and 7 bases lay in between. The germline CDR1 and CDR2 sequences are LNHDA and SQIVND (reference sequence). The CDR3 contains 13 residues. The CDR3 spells CASSIEGEQPQHF. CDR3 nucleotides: TGTGCCAGTAGTATAGAAGGGGAGCAGCCCCAGCATTTT.

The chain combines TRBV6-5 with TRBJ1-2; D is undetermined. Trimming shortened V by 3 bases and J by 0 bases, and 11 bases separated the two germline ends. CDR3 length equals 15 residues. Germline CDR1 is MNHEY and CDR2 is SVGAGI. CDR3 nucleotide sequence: TGTGCCAGCAGTTATGTGAGGGCGGCTAACTATGGCTACACCTTC. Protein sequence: CASSYVRAANYGYTF.

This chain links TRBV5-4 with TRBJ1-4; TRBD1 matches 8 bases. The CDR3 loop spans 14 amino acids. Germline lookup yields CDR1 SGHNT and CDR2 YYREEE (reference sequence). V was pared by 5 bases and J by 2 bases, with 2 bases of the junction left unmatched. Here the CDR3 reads CASSPGGTNEKLFF. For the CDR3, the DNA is TGTGCCAGCAGTCCAGGGGGCACTAATGAAAAACTGTTTTTT.

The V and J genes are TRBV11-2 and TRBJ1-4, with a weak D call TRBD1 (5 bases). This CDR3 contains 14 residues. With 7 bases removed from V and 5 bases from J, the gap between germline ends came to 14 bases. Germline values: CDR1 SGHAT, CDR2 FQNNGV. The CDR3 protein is CASNRPGRNEKLFF. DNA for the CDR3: TGTGCCAGCAATAGGCCAGGGAGGAATGAAAAACTGTTTTTT.

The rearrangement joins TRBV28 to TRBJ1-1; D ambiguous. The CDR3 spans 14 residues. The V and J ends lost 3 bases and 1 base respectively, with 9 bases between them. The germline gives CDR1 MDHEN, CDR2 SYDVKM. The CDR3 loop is CASSFTGGNTEAFF. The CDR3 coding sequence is TGTGCCAGCAGTTTCACCGGTGGGAACACTGAAGCTTTCTTT.

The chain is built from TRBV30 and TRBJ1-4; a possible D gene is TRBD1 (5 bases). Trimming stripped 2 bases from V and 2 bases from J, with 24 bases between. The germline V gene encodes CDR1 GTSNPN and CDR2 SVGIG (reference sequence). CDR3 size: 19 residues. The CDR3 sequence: CAWSRRRDGSYQTNEKLFF. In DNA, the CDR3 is TGTGCCTGGAGTAGACGCCGGGACGGGAGCTACCAGACTAATGAAAAACTGTTTTTT.

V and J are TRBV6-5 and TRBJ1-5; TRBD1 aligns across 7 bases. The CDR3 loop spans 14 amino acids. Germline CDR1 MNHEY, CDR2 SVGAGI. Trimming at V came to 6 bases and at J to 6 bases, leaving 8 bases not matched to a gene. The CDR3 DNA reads TGTGCCAGCAGCACGAGGGGGCTCGGTCAGCCCCAGCATTTT. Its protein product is CASSTRGLGQPQHF.

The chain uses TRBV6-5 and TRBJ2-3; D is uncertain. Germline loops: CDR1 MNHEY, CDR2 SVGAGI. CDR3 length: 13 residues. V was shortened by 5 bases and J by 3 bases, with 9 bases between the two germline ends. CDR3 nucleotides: TGTGCCAGCAGTATCCCCGGAACAGATACGCAGTATTTT. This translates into CASSIPGTDTQYF.

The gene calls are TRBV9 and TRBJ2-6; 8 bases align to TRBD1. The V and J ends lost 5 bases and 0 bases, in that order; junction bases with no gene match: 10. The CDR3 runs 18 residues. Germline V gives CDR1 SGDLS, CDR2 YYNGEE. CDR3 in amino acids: CASRDPGTGTSGANVLTF. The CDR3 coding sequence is TGTGCCAGCAGAGATCCAGGGACAGGTACCTCTGGGGCCAACGTCCTGACTTTC.

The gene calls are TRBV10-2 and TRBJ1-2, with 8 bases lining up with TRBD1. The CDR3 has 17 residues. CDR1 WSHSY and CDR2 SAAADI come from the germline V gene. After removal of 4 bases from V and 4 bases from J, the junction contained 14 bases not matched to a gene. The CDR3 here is CASSASRAGQESYGYTF. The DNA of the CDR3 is TGCGCCAGCAGTGCCTCAAGGGCGGGACAGGAATCCTATGGCTACACCTTC.